This T cell receptor beta chain was sequenced in a study of CD8+ T cells in alopecia areata. Reverse transcribed after extraction, RNA yielded cDNA as the sequencing template. TCRdb keeps only in-frame clones here, not all; method: immunoSEQ multiplex PCR. The sample consists of fewer than 150,000 clones, around 60% of them appearing once. Study-wide results and caveats: Scalp sample data also include resident alphabeta T cells from normal skin.

This clone was seen a few times. Its antigen is still unknown. V lost 3 bases and J lost 5, with 17 bases in between. The CDR3 loop spans 15 amino acids. Germline V gene data show CDR1 as SGHDT and CDR2 as YYEEEE. This sample comprised CD4+ T cells sorted from blood, obtained at week 0. The TCR was taken from a human donor with alopecia areata. The chain couples TRBV5-6 to TRBJ2-5, with a possible D match to TRBD2 (5 bases). CDR3 sequence: CASSSAEKAGETQYF. In DNA, the CDR3 is TGTGCCAGCAGCTCGGCCGAAAAGGCGGGTGAGACCCAGTACTTC.